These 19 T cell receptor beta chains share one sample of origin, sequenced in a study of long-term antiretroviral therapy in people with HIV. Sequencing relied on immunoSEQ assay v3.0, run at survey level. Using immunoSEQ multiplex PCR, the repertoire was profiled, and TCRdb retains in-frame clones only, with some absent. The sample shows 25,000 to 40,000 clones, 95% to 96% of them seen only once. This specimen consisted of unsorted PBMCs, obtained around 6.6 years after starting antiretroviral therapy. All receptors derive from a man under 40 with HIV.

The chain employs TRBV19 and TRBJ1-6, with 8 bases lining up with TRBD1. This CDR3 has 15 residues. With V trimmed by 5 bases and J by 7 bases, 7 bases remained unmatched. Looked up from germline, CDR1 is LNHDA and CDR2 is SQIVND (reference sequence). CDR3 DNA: TGTGCCAGTAGTGCCCCAGGGGGCGCAAATTCACCCCTCCACTTT. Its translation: CASSAPGGANSPLHF.

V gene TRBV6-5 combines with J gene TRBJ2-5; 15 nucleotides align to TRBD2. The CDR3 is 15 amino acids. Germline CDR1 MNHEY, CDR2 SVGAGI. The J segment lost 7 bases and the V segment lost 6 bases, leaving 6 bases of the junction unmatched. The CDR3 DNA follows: TGTGCCAGCAGGGGGACTAGCGGGGGGCTCGGGACCCAGTACTTC. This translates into CASRGTSGGLGTQYF.

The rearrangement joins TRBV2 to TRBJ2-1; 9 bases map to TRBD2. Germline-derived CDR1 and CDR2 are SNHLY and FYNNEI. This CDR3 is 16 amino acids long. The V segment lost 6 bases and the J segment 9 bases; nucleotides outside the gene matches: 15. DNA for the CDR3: TGTGCCAGCAGCCAAAGGGGGGGGACTAGCTTCAGTGAGCAGTTCTTC. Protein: CASSQRGGTSFSEQFF.

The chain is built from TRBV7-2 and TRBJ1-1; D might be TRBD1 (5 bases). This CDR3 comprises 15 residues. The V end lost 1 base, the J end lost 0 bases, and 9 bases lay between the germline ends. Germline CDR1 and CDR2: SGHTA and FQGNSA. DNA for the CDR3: TGTGCCAGCAGCTTAGAGGGACTACTGAACACTGAAGCTTTCTTT. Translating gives CASSLEGLLNTEAFF.

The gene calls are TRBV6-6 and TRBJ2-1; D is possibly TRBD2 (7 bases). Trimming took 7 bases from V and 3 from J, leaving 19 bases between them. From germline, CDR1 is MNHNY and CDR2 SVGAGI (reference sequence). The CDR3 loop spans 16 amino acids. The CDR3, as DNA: TGTGCCAGCATGTGTAGAGGGGGGGCCTGCTACAATGAGCAGTTCTTC. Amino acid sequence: CASMCRGGACYNEQFF.

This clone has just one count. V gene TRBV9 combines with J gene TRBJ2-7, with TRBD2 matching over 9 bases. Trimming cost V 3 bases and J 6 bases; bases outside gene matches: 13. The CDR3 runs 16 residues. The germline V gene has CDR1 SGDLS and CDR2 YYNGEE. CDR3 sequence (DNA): TGTGCCAGCAGCGCACCCGGGGCGGGAGGGCCGGGCGAGCAGTACTTC. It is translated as CASSAPGAGGPGEQYF. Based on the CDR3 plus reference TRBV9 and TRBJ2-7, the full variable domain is DSGVTQTPKHLITATGQRVTLRCSPRSGDLSVYWYQQSLDQGLQFLIQYYNGEERAKGNILERFSAQQFPDLHSELNLSSLELGDSALYFCASSAPGAGGPGEQYFGPGTRLTVT.

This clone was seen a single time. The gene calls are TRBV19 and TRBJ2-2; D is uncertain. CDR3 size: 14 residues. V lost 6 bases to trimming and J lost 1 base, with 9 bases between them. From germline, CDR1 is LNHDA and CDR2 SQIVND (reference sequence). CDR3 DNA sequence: TGTGCCAGTAGAACAGACTGGAACACCGGGGAGCTGTTTTTT. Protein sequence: CASRTDWNTGELFF.

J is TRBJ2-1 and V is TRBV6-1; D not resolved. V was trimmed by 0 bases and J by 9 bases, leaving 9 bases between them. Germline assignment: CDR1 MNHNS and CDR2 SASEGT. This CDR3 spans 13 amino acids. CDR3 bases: TGTGCCAGCAGTGAAGCGCAGGCGGTTGAGCAGTTCTTC. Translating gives CASSEAQAVEQFF.

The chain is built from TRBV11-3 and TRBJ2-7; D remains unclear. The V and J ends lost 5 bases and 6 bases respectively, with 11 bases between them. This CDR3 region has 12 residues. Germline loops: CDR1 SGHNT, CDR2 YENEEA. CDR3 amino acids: CASSPQSGEQYF. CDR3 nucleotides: TGTGCCAGCAGCCCACAGTCCGGCGAGCAGTACTTC.

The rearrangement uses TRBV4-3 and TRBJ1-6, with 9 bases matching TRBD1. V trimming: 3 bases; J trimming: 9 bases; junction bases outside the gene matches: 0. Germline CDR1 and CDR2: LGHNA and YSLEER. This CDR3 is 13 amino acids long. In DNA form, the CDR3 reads TGCGCCAGCAGCCAGGACAGGGGTTCACCCCTCCACTTT. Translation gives CASSQDRGSPLHF.

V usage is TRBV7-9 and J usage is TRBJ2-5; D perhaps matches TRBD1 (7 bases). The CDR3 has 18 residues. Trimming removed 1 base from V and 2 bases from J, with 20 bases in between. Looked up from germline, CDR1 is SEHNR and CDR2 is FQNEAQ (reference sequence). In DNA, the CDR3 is TGTGCCAGCAGCTTAGAGTGGGGGGACAGAAGTTTACAAGAGACCCAGTACTTC. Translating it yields CASSLEWGDRSLQETQYF.

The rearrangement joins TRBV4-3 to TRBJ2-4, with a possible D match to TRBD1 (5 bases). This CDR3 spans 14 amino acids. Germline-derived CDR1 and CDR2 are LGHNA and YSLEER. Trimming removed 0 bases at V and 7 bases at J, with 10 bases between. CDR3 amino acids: CASSQDRQGNIQYF. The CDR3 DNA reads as TGCGCCAGCAGCCAAGACCGCCAGGGTAACATTCAGTACTTC.

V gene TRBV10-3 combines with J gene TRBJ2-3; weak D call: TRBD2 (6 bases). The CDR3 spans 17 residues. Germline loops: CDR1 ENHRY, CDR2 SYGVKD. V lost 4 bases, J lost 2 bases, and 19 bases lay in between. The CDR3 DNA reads TGTGCCATCAGTGGCGGGGTAGCAATAATGAACACAGATACGCAGTATTTT. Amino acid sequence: CAISGGVAIMNTDTQYF.

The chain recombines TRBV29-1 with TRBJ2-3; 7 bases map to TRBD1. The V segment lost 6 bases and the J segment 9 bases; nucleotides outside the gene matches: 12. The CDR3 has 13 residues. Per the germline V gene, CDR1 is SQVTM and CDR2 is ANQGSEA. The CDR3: CSVTNRPGGTQYF. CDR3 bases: TGCAGCGTAACTAACCGGCCAGGGGGAACGCAGTATTTT.

CDR3 in amino acids: CASRDRGAVNTEAFF. The DNA for the CDR3 is TGTGCCAGCAGGGACAGGGGGGCAGTGAACACTGAAGCTTTCTTT. V and J are TRBV6-5 and TRBJ1-1; 10 nucleotides line up with TRBD1. After removal of 6 bases from V and 0 bases from J, the junction contained 4 bases not matched to a gene. The CDR3 is made up of 15 amino acids. Looked up from germline, CDR1 is MNHEY and CDR2 is SVGAGI.

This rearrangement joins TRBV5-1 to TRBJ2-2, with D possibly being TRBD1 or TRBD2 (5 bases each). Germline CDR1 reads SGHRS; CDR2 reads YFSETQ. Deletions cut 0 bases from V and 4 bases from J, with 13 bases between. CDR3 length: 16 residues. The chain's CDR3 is CASSLGVAGATGELFF. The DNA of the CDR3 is TGCGCCAGCAGCTTGGGGGTAGCCGGGGCCACCGGGGAGCTGTTTTTT. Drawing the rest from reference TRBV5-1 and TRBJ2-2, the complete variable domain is KAGVTQTPRYLIKTRGQQVTLSCSPISGHRSVSWYQQTPGQGLQFLFEYFSETQRNKGNFPGRFSGRQFSNSRSEMNVSTLELGDSALYLCASSLGVAGATGELFFGEGSRLTVL.

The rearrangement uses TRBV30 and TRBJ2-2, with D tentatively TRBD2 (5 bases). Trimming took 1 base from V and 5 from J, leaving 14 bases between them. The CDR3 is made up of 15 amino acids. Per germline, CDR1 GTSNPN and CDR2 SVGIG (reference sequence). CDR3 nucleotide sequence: TGTGCCTGGAGTGGAGGAGGACGGTATACCGGGGAGCTGTTTTTT. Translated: CAWSGGGRYTGELFF.

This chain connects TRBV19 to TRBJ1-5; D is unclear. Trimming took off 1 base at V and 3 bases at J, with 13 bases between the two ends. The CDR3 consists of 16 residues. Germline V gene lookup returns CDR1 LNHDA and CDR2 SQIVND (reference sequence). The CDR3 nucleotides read TGTGCCAGTAGTATAGTTCGGATTGCCTACAATCAGCCCCAGCATTTT. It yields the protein CASSIVRIAYNQPQHF. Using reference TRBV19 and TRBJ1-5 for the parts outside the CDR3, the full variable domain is DGGITQSPKYLFRKEGQNVTLSCEQNLNHDAMYWYRQDPGQGLRLIYYSQIVNDFQKGDIAEGYSVSREKKESFPLTVTSAQKNPTAFYLCASSIVRIAYNQPQHFGDGTRLSIL.

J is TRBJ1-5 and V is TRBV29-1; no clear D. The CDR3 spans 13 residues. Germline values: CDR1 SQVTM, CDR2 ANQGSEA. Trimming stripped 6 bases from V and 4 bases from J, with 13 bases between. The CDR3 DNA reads TGCAGCGTCTTGGACGGGGAAAATCAGCCCCAGCATTTT. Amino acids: CSVLDGENQPQHF.